Listed below are T cell receptor beta chains from one sample, sequenced in a study of T cell changes during pregnancy in multiple sclerosis. Using immunoSEQ multiplex PCR, the repertoire was profiled, and TCRdb retains in-frame clones only, with some absent. Of about 50,000 clones listed, roughly 94% are singletons. The material sequenced was CD4+ T cells from peripheral blood mononuclear cells, taken in the third trimester of pregnancy. Receptors originate from a female donor with multiple sclerosis, enrolled in a pregnancy study. Both conserved end residues are part of each CDR3. Each record gives: CDR3 length, D gene, clone size, V gene, J gene, CDR3 DNA, CDR3 protein. The D gene is left open where the match is weak. Some rows have no size entry. The others give once, few or many, or a class for an expanded clone.

>14|TRBD1|once|TRBV5-4|TRBJ2-2
TGTGCCAGCAGCTTCGCAGGGGGCACCGGGGAGCTGTTTTTT
CASSFAGGTGELFF
>16|TRBD2|.|TRBV5-1|TRBJ2-1
TGCGCCAGCAGCCTGAGGACTAGCGGGGGGCTGAATGAGCAGTTCTTC
CASSLRTSGGLNEQFF
>15|TRBD2|.|TRBV7-3|TRBJ2-3
TGTGCCAGCAGCTTCGGGGGAGGGAAGGGAGATACGCAGTATTTT
CASSFGGGKGDTQYF
>14|.|.|TRBV4-3|TRBJ1-2
TGCGCCAGCAGCCAAGCTAACGTATTGAGTGGCTACACCTTC
CASSQANVLSGYTF
>16|.|.|TRBV19|TRBJ1-5
TGTGCCAGTAGTATCGTTCCGGGGTCGGGCAATCAGCCCCAGCATTTT
CASSIVPGSGNQPQHF
>15|TRBD2|.|TRBV7-2|TRBJ2-7
TGTGCCAGCAGCTTAGTAGCGGGGGGATCCTACGAGCAGTACTTC
CASSLVAGGSYEQYF
>13|.|.|TRBV7-3|TRBJ2-1
TGTGCCAGCAGCTTAAGACAGTACAATGAGCAGTTCTTC
CASSLRQYNEQFF
>13|.|.|TRBV18|TRBJ2-2
TGTGCCAGCTCACCGCTTGAGACCGGGGAGCTGTTTTTT
CASSPLETGELFF
>14|TRBD1|.|TRBV5-1|TRBJ2-5
TGCGCCAGCAGCGCAGGGACAGGGCCAGGGACCCAGTACTTC
CASSAGTGPGTQYF
>16|.|.|TRBV19|TRBJ2-4
TGTGCCAGTAGTCACCTGGAGGGTTATGCCAAAAACATTCAGTACTTC
CASSHLEGYAKNIQYF
>13|.|.|TRBV2|TRBJ1-3
TGTGCCAGCAATCAGGGATTTGGAAACACCATATATTTT
CASNQGFGNTIYF
>21|TRBD1|.|TRBV29-1|TRBJ1-1
TGCAGCGTCACTGGACAGGTTACCCATCTGACCCCATCCGGGTCGAACACTGAAGCTTTCTTT
CSVTGQVTHLTPSGSNTEAFF
>16|.|.|TRBV7-8|TRBJ1-5
TGTGCCAGCAGCTTAATTGGCAGAAATAGCAATCAGCCCCAGCATTTT
CASSLIGRNSNQPQHF
>15|.|.|TRBV13|TRBJ1-1
TGTGCCAGCAGCAAGCCGGGACTGAGAGACACTGAAGCTTTCTTT
CASSKPGLRDTEAFF
>14|.|.|TRBV6-6|TRBJ1-5
TGTGCCAGCAGTTACCCAGATAGCAATCAGCCCCAGCATTTT
CASSYPDSNQPQHF
>17|.|.|TRBV5-6|TRBJ1-3
TGTGCCAGCAGCTTGGAGACAGACATTTACTCTGGAAACACCATATATTTT
CASSLETDIYSGNTIYF
>11|.|.|TRBV5-8|TRBJ2-7
TGTGCCAGCAGCATTCTCTACGAGCAGTACTTC
CASSILYEQYF
>15|TRBD1|once|TRBV6-5|TRBJ1-1
TGTGCCAGCAGACCCACAGGGGGCGAGTACACTGAAGCTTTCTTT
CASRPTGGEYTEAFF
>15|TRBD1|.|TRBV4-1|TRBJ1-5
TGCGCCAGCAGCCCGACAGGGAAGGGGAATCAGCCCCAGCATTTT
CASSPTGKGNQPQHF
>13|.|.|TRBV5-1|TRBJ2-5
TGCGCCAGCAGCTTGGACCGGGGGGAGACCCAGTACTTC
CASSLDRGETQYF
>15|TRBD2|.|TRBV5-4|TRBJ2-7
TGTGCCAGCAGCTTTTTCCTAGCGGCCTCCTACGAGCAGTACTTC
CASSFFLAASYEQYF
>15|.|.|TRBV28|TRBJ1-6
TGTGCCAGCAGTTTACGGTCAGCCGCGGCGACGCCCCTCCACTTT
CASSLRSAAATPLHF
>17|.|.|TRBV19|TRBJ1-5
TGTGCCAGTAGTATCTATGCTACAGGGACGATCAATCAGCCCCAGCATTTT
CASSIYATGTINQPQHF
>15|TRBD1|.|TRBV5-1|TRBJ1-4
TGCGCCAGCAGCCGAAGGACAGGGGGTAATGAAAAACTGTTTTTT
CASSRRTGGNEKLFF
>15|TRBD2|.|TRBV6-6|TRBJ2-7
TGTGCCAGCAGTCGACTAGCGGGAGCATCCCACGAGCAGTACTTC
CASSRLAGASHEQYF
>17|.|.|TRBV6-1|TRBJ1-5
TGTGCCAGCAGTGAACCTAAAGGGGTGGTCGGCAATCAGCCCCAGCATTTT
CASSEPKGVVGNQPQHF
>16|.|.|TRBV28|TRBJ2-7
TGTGCCAGCAGAAATCCAGGGGTTTTGGTCGCCCACGAGCAGTACTTC
CASRNPGVLVAHEQYF
>13|.|.|TRBV7-2|TRBJ1-6
TGTGCCAGCAGCGTACAGGGTGGATCACCCCTCCACTTT
CASSVQGGSPLHF
>13|.|.|TRBV4-2|TRBJ2-3
TGTGCCAGCAGCCAGGGATTAGCGGATACGCAGTATTTT
CASSQGLADTQYF
>14|.|.|TRBV30|TRBJ1-5
TGTGCCTGGAGTCCGGGAGGGAGGGCTCAGCCCCAGCATTTT
CAWSPGGRAQPQHF
>14|.|.|TRBV5-1|TRBJ2-3
TGCGCCAGCAGCTTGGAGACTAGCACAGATACGCAGTATTTT
CASSLETSTDTQYF
>13|TRBD1|.|TRBV29-1|TRBJ1-2
TGCAGCGTTGCGATGACAGGGGGCTATGGCTACACCTTC
CSVAMTGGYGYTF
>13|.|.|TRBV5-1|TRBJ1-1
TGCGCCAGCAGGGAGGACGGCCCCACTGAAGCTTTCTTT
CASREDGPTEAFF
>16|.|.|TRBV5-1|TRBJ2-6
TGCGCCAGCAGCTTGGCCAGGGCCTCTGGGGCCAACGTCCTGACTTTC
CASSLARASGANVLTF
>13|TRBD1|.|TRBV7-9|TRBJ1-2
TGTGCCAGCAGCCTTCCCGGGACAGGGGAAAACACCTTC
CASSLPGTGENTF
>11|.|.|TRBV18|TRBJ2-5
TGTGCCAGCTCACTACAAGAGACCCAGTACTTC
CASSLQETQYF
>13|.|.|TRBV5-1|TRBJ1-4
TGCGCCAGCAGCTCGAGCCGGAATGAAAAACTGTTTTTT
CASSSSRNEKLFF
>15|TRBD2|.|TRBV25-1|TRBJ2-1
TGTGCCAGCAGTTCCTCGGGACTAGCGGGCGGGGAGCAGTTCTTC
CASSSSGLAGGEQFF
>16|TRBD2|.|TRBV5-4|TRBJ2-3
TGTGCCAGCAGCGAGGGACTAGCGGGGATCACAGATACGCAGTATTTT
CASSEGLAGITDTQYF
>14|.|.|TRBV12-5|TRBJ1-1
TGTGCTAGTGGCCCTGGACAGATGAACACTGAAGCTTTCTTT
CASGPGQMNTEAFF
>14|.|.|TRBV19|TRBJ2-2
TGTGCCAGTAGTATCTTCGGAGGGGACGGGGAGCTGTTTTTT
CASSIFGGDGELFF
>15|.|.|TRBV5-4|TRBJ1-2
TGTGCCAGCAGCCTGGGACCCACAGTGGACTATGGCTACACCTTC
CASSLGPTVDYGYTF
>18|.|.|TRBV14|TRBJ2-3
TGTGCCAGCAGCACACGAGACAGGACTAGTATTAGGACAGATACGCAGTATTTT
CASSTRDRTSIRTDTQYF
>15|TRBD1|.|TRBV19|TRBJ1-3
TGTGCCAGTAGTGTCGGGACAGCTTCTGGAAACACCATATATTTT
CASSVGTASGNTIYF
>14|TRBD1|.|TRBV7-9|TRBJ2-5
TGTGCCAGCACCCTGGACAGGGGAGATGCGACCCAGTACTTC
CASTLDRGDATQYF
>14|TRBD2|.|TRBV10-3|TRBJ2-7
TGTGCCATCAGTTCTAGCGGGGGGGCCTACGAGCAGTACTTC
CAISSSGGAYEQYF
>15|.|.|TRBV18|TRBJ2-1
TGTGCCAGCTCACCCCGGGACACCAAATACAATGAGCAGTTCTTC
CASSPRDTKYNEQFF
>14|.|.|TRBV28|TRBJ2-1
TGTGCCAGCAGAAGCGTAAGCTCCTACAATGAGCAGTTCTTC
CASRSVSSYNEQFF
>12|.|.|TRBV7-2|TRBJ2-1
TGTGCCAGCAGCACAGGTTTCTATGAGCAGTTCTTC
CASSTGFYEQFF
>14|TRBD2|.|TRBV7-6|TRBJ2-7
TGTGCCAGCAGCTTAGGAGCGGGGAGCTACGAGCAGTACTTC
CASSLGAGSYEQYF
>13|TRBD1|.|TRBV7-2|TRBJ1-2
TGTGCCAGCAGCGCCGGGACAGGGGGTGGCTACACCTTC
CASSAGTGGGYTF
>15|.|.|TRBV19|TRBJ1-3
TGTGCCAGTCGGGGTGCGGCGAACTCTGGAAACACCATATATTTT
CASRGAANSGNTIYF
>16|.|.|TRBV28|TRBJ1-6
TGTGCCAGCAGAGATGGAGGGAAATCCTATAATTCACCCCTCCACTTT
CASRDGGKSYNSPLHF
>13|.|.|TRBV14|TRBJ1-1
TGTGCCAGCAGCCAGGACATGAACACTGAAGCTTTCTTT
CASSQDMNTEAFF
>13|.|.|TRBV2|TRBJ2-7
TGTGCCAGCAGTCGGACAGCTTTCTACGAGCAGTACTTC
CASSRTAFYEQYF
>14|TRBD2|.|TRBV5-4|TRBJ2-1
TGTGCCAGCAGCTTGAAAGCGGGAACTCATGAGCAGTTCTTC
CASSLKAGTHEQFF
>15|.|.|TRBV7-2|TRBJ1-2
TGTGCCAGCAGCTTAGAGACCCCCGGTGGGGCAGGCTACACCTTC
CASSLETPGGAGYTF
>14|.|.|TRBV9|TRBJ1-1
TGTGCCAGCAGCGACCACAGGGAGAACACTGAAGCTTTCTTT
CASSDHRENTEAFF
>16|TRBD2|once|TRBV7-9|TRBJ2-2
TGTGCCAGCAGCTTAAGGGACTACTCGAACACCGGGGAGCTGTTTTTT
CASSLRDYSNTGELFF